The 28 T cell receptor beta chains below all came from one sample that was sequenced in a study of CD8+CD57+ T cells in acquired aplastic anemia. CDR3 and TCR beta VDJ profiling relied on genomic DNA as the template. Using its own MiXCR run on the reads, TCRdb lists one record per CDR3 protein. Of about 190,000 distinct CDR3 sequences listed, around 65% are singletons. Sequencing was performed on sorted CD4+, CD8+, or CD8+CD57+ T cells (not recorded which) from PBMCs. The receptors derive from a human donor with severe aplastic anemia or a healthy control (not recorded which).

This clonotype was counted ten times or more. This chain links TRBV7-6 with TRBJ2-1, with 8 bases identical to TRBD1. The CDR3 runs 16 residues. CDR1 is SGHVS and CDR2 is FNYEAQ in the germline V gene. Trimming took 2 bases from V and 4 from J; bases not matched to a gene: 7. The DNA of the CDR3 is TGTGCCAGCAGCTTAAGGGGACAGGAGATTTACAATGAGCAGTTCTTC. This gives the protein CASSLRGQEIYNEQFF.

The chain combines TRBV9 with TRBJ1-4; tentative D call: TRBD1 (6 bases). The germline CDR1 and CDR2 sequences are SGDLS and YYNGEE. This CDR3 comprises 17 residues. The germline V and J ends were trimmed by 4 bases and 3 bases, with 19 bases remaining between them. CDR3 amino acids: CASSPRVAGAANEKLFF. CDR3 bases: TGTGCCAGCAGCCCCCGGGTAGCGGGGGCTGCTAATGAAAAACTGTTTTTT.

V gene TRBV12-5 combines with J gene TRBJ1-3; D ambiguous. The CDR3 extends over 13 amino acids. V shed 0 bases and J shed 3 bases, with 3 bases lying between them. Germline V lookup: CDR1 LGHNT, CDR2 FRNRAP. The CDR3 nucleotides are TGTGCTAGTGGTTTGGTACTTGGAAACACCATATATTTT. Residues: CASGLVLGNTIYF.

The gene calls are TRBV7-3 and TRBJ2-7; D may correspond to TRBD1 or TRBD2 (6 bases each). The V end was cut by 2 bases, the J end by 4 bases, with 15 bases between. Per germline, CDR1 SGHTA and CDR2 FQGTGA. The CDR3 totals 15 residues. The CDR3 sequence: CASSLVGGAGYEQYF. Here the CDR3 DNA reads TGTGCCAGCAGCTTAGTCGGGGGCGCGGGGTACGAGCAGTACTTC.

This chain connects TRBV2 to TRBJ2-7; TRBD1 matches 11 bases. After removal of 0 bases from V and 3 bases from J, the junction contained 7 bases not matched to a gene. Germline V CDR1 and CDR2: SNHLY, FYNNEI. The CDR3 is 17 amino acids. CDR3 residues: CASSEALPGQGVYEQYF. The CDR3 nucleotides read TGTGCCAGCAGTGAAGCGTTGCCGGGACAGGGGGTCTACGAGCAGTACTTC.

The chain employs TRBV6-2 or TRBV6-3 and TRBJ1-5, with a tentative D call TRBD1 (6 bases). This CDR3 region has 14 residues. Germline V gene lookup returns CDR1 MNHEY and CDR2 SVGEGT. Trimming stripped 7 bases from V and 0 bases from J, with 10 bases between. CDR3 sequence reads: CASIGQYSNQPQHF. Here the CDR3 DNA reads TGTGCCAGCATTGGACAGTATAGCAATCAGCCCCAGCATTTT.

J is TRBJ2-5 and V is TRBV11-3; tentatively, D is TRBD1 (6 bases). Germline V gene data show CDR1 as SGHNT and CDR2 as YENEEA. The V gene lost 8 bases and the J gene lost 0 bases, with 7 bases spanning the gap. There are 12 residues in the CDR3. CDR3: CASRTDQETQYF. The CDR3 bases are TGTGCCAGCCGGACAGACCAAGAGACCCAGTACTTC.

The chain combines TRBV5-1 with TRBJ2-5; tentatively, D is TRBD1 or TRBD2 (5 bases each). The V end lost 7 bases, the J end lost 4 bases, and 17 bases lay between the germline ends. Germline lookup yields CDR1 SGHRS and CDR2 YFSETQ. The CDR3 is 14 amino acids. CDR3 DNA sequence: TGCGCCAGCCTTTCGGGACCCATGGGAGAGACCCAGTACTTC. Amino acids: CASLSGPMGETQYF. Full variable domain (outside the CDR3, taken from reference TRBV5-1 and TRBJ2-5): KAGVTQTPRYLIKTRGQQVTLSCSPISGHRSVSWYQQTPGQGLQFLFEYFSETQRNKGNFPGRFSGRQFSNSRSEMNVSTLELGDSALYLCASLSGPMGETQYFGPGTRLLVL.

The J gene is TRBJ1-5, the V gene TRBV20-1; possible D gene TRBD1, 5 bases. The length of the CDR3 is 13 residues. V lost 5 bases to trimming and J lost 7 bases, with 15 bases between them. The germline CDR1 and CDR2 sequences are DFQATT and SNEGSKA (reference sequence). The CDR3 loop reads CSASQGFQQPQHF. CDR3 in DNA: TGCAGTGCTTCCCAGGGTTTCCAGCAGCCCCAGCATTTT.

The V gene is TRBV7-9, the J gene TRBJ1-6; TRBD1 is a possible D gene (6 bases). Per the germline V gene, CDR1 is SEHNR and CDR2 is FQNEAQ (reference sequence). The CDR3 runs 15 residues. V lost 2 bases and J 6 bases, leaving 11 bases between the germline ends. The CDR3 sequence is CASSLSRQANSPLHF. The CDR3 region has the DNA TGTGCCAGCAGCTTATCAAGACAGGCTAATTCACCCCTCCACTTT.

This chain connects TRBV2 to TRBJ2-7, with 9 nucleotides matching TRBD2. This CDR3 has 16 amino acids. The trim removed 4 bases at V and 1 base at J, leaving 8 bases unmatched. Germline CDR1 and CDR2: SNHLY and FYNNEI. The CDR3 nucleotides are TGTGCCAGCAGTGGATCTCTAGCGGGACTTTCCTACGAGCAGTACTTC. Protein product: CASSGSLAGLSYEQYF.

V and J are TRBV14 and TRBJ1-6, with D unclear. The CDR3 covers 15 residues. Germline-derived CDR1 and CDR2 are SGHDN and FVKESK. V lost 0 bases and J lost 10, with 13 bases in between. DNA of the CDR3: TGTGCCAGCAGCCAAGAGAGGGCACGGGGATCACCCCTCCACTTT. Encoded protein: CASSQERARGSPLHF.

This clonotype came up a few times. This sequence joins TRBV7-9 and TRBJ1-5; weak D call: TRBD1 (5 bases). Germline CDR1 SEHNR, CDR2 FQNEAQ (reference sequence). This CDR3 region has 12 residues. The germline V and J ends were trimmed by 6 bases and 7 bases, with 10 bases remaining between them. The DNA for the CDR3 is TGTGCCAGCAGGGGGGTAGTGCAGCCCCAGCATTTT. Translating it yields CASRGVVQPQHF.

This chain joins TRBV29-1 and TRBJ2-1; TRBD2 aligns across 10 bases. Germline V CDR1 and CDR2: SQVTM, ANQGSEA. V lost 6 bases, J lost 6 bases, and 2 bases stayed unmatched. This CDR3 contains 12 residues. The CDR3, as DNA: TGCAGCGTCAGCGGGGGGGTCAATGAGCAGTTCTTC. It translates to CSVSGGVNEQFF.

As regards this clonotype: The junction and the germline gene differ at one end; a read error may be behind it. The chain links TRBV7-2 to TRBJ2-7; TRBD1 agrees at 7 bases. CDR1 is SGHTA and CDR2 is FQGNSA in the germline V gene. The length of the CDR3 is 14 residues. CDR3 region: CASSLVQGPYELYF. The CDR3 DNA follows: TGTGCCAGCAGCTTAGTACAGGGGCCCTACGAGCTGTACTTC.

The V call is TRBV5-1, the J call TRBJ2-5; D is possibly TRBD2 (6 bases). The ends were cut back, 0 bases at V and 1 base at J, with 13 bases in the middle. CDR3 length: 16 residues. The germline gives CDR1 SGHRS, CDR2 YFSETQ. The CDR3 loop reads CASSLAGGRSQETQYF. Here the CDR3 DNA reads TGCGCCAGCAGCTTGGCCGGGGGAAGGTCCCAAGAGACCCAGTACTTC. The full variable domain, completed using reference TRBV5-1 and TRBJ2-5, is KAGVTQTPRYLIKTRGQQVTLSCSPISGHRSVSWYQQTPGQGLQFLFEYFSETQRNKGNFPGRFSGRQFSNSRSEMNVSTLELGDSALYLCASSLAGGRSQETQYFGPGTRLLVL.

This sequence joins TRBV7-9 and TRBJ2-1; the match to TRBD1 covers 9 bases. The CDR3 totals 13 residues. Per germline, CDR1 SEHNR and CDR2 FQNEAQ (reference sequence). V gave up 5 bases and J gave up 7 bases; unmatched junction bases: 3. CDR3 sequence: CASSLGTGNEQFF. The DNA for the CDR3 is TGTGCCAGCAGCCTTGGGACAGGGAATGAGCAGTTCTTC. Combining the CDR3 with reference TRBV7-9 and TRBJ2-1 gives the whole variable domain DTGVSQNPRHKITKRGQNVTFRCDPISEHNRLYWYRQTLGQGPEFLTYFQNEAQLEKSRLLSDRFSAERPKGSFSTLEIQRTEQGDSAMYLCASSLGTGNEQFFGPGTRLTVL.

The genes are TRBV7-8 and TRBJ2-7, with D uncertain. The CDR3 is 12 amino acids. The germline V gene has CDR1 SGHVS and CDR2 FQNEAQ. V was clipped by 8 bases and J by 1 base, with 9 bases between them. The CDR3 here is CASVSYSYEQYF. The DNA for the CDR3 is TGTGCCAGCGTATCGTATTCCTACGAGCAGTACTTC.

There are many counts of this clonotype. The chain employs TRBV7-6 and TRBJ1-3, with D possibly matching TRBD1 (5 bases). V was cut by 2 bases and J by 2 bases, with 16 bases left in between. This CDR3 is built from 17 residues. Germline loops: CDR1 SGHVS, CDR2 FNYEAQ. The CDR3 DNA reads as TGTGCCAGCAGCTTATTCGACAGAGACTACGCTGGAAACACCATATATTTT. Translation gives CASSLFDRDYAGNTIYF.

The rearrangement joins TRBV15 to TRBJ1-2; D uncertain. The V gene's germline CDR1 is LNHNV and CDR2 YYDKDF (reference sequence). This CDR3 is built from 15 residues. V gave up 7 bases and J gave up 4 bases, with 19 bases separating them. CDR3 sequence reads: CATTLGSQQFYGYTF. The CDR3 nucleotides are TGTGCCACCACCCTCGGCAGCCAACAATTCTATGGCTACACCTTC.

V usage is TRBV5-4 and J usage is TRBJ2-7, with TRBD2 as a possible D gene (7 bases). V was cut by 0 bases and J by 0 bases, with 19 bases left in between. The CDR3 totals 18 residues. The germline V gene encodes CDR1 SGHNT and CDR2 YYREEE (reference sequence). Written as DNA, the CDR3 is TGTGCCAGCAGCTTGGCATACCCAACGGGGGGCTTCTCCTACGAGCAGTACTTC. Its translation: CASSLAYPTGGFSYEQYF.

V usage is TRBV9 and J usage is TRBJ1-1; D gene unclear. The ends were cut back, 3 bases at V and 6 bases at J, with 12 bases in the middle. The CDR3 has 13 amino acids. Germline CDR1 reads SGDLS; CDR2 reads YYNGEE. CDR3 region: CASSDDPLPEAFF. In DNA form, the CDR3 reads TGTGCCAGCAGCGATGACCCACTCCCTGAAGCTTTCTTT.

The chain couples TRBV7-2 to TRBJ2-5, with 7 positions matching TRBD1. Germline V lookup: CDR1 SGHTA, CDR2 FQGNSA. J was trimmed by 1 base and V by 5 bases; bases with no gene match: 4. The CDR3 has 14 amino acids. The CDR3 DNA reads TGTGCCAGCAGCAGACAGGGAGTCCAAGAGACCCAGTACTTC. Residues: CASSRQGVQETQYF.

The CDR3 loop reads CSGATGVLTDTQYF. CDR3 DNA: TGCAGTGGGGCGACAGGGGTTCTCACAGATACGCAGTATTTT. This chain connects TRBV20-1 to TRBJ2-3, with TRBD1 identical over 8 bases. Per the germline V gene, CDR1 is DFQATT and CDR2 is SNEGSKA (reference sequence). The CDR3 loop spans 14 amino acids. Losses at the gene ends were 7 bases for V and 2 bases for J; bases not matched to a gene: 8.

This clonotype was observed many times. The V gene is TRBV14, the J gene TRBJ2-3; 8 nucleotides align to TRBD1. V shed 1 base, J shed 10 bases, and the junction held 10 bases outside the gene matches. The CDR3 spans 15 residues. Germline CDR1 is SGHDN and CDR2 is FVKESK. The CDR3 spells CASSQARGRGDAQYF. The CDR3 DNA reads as TGTGCCAGCAGCCAAGCCAGGGGGCGCGGGGATGCGCAGTATTTT. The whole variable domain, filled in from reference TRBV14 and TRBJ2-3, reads EAGVTQFPSHSVIEKGQTVTLRCDPISGHDNLYWYRRVMGKEIKFLLHFVKESKQDESGMPNNRFLAERTGGTYSTLKVQPAELEDSGVYFCASSQARGRGDAQYFGPGTRLTVL.

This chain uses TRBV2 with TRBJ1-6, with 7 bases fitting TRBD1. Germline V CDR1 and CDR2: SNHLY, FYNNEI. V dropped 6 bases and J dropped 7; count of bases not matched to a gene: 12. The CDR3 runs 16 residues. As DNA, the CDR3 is TGTGCCAGCAGCGCGAGGGACAGCCTGGCCAATTCACCCCTCCACTTT. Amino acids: CASSARDSLANSPLHF.

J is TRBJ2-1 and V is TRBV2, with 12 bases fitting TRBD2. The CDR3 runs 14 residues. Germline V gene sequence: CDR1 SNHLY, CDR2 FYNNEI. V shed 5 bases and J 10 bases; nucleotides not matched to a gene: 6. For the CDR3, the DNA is TGTGCCAGCAGTCGACTAGCGGGAGCATCAGAGCAGTTCTTC. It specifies CASSRLAGASEQFF.

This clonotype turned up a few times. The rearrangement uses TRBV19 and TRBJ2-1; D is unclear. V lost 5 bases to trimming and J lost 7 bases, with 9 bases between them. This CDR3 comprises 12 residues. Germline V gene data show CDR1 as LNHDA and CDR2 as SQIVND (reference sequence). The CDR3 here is CASSAQFNEQFF. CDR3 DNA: TGTGCCAGTAGTGCCCAATTTAATGAGCAGTTCTTC.